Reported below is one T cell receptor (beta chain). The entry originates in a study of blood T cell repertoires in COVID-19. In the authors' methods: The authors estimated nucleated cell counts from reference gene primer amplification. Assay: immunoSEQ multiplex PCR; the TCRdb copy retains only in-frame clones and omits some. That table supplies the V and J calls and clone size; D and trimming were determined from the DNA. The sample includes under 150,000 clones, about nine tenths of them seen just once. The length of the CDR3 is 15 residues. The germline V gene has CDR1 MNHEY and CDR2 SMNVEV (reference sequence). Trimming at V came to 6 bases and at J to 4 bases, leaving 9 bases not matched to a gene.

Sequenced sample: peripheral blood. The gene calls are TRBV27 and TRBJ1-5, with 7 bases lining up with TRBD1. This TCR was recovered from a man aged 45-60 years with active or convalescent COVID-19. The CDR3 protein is CASSFRGRWNQPQHF. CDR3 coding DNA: TGTGCCAGCAGCTTTAGGGGGCGCTGGAATCAGCCCCAGCATTTT.